This TCR beta chain was profiled in a study of T cell responses to AZD1222 COVID-19 vaccine. Only in-frame clones appear in the TCRdb table, and some are missing; sequencing was by immunoSEQ multiplex PCR. The repertoire consists of 95,000 to 150,000 clones, with roughly 89% occurring once and the leading ten covering approximately 4.8%. Study-wide results and caveats: Spike-specific TCR breadth and depth went up after people got two AZD1222 doses. CD4 TCRs covered the whole spike, strongest at regions 160-218 and 743-854. Clonal diversity may have been underestimated, and the donors were mostly white British, with more females than males.

Notes on this clone: Its cognate antigen is unknown.

This CDR3 has 13 amino acids. The germline V gene has CDR1 MNHEY and CDR2 SVGAGI. V lost 8 bases, J lost 1 base, and 9 bases lay in between. The sequences come from peripheral blood, collected on day 0 of AZD1222 vaccination. The source of this sequence is an adult in good health. The chain links TRBV6-5 to TRBJ1-5; possibly TRBD1 for D (5 bases). The CDR3 coding sequence is TGTGCCAGCCAGCGGGACAGCAATCAGCCCCAGCATTTT. This sequence encodes CASQRDSNQPQHF.